Reported below is one TCR beta chain. This clonotype was detected ten times or more. Its antigen is currently not known. Nothing much larger sits one base from this clone, and base qualities are not available. The library was made by UMI-ligation and nested PCR. T4 RNA ligase 1 was used to ligate a single-stranded oligonucleotide containing the Illumina SP2 sequence and a UMI to the 3' end of the cDNA. PCR1 consisted of four to five cycles (98 degrees C 15 s, 69 degrees C 30 s, 72 degrees C 40 s), and for the beta primer an equimolar mix of RC1.1 and RC1.2 was used to cover TRBC1 and TRBC2. Starting at PCR2, TCR alpha and beta chains were handled separately, and sample indices and Illumina adaptors were added. The UMI comprised 12 random nucleotides, as two hexamers separated by a spacer, placed after an 8-base spacer. Libraries were sequenced on an Illumina MiSeq with v2 2x251 paired-end chemistry, typically fewer than 15 samples per run. To increase diversity, roughly 5-7% PhiX DNA was added to each sequencing library. In the paper's pipeline: Raw reads were converted to FASTQ with bcl2fastq and were demultiplexed by dual indices with Demultiplexor. V and J genes were assigned by Decombinator through tag matching that permitted a single base-pair mismatch. Collapsinator used UMIs to correct both sequencing errors and frequency errors arising from PCR heterogeneity. Decombinator identifiers were converted to nucleotide sequence by CDR3Translator, the sequences were translated to amino acids, and CDR3 was extracted using C- and N-terminal motifs. Each distinct KT2 TCR was counted as one cluster of KT2 sequences that shared a single unique molecular identifier. TCRdb reworked the public reads: Q25 trimming with fastp, MiXCR clone assembly, productive beta chains retained. All rows with the same CDR3 protein become a single entry with the most common DNA and genes. TCRdb's processing, not the authors' own work, is the source of the V and J calls. The sample includes roughly 51,000 distinct CDR3 sequences, with over 9% observed a single time. Under 10% of the sample comes from the top ten.

To test the sensitivity and accuracy of the pipeline, known numbers of KT2, a T cell clone whose TCR had already been sequenced, were spiked into unfractionated PBMC. A range of KT2-to-PBMC ratios was generated by mixing KT2 cells with a fixed number of PBMC. The data belong to a study of quantifying T cell responses using KT2 cells (dated by TCRdb to the late 2010s). Some background on the complete study: RNA was DNase-treated and reverse transcribed with TCR alpha and beta constant-region primers, mostly using SuperScript III. Under optimum conditions, the efficiency of the T4 ligation step was estimated to be more than 10%. PCR2 was performed as a SYBR Green qPCR and was stopped at a predetermined fluorescence threshold so that over-amplification was avoided.

General findings and caveats noted by the study authors: KT2 sequences were still detected at the lowest spike-in tested, roughly one KT2 cell per 100,000 PBMC. This TCR sequencing study did not compare the pipeline side by side with other TCR sequencing techniques. At very high KT2 spike-in numbers, detection of KT2 sequences reached saturation. The numbers of KT2 alpha and beta sequences increased linearly with the number of input KT2 cells across several orders of magnitude.

CDR1 and CDR2, per the germline V gene, are LGHNA and YNFKEQ. A distance of 15 bases separates the germline ends of V and J, which lose 0 bases and 3 bases respectively. Taken from cysteine to phenylalanine, the CDR3 has 17 residues. Only the CDR3 DNA is retained, 51 bases long and in frame from the first base. Rearrangement joined TRBV4-2 to TRBJ1-5; possibly the D gene is TRBD1, per 6 matching bases. Input material: PBMCs spiked with cells of the T cell clone KT2. The clonotype comes from a human donor. The nucleotide sequence is TGTGCCAGCAGCCAAGACAGCGGGGGGGCAGTCAATCAGCCCCAGCATTTT. The translation is CASSQDSGGAVNQPQHF.